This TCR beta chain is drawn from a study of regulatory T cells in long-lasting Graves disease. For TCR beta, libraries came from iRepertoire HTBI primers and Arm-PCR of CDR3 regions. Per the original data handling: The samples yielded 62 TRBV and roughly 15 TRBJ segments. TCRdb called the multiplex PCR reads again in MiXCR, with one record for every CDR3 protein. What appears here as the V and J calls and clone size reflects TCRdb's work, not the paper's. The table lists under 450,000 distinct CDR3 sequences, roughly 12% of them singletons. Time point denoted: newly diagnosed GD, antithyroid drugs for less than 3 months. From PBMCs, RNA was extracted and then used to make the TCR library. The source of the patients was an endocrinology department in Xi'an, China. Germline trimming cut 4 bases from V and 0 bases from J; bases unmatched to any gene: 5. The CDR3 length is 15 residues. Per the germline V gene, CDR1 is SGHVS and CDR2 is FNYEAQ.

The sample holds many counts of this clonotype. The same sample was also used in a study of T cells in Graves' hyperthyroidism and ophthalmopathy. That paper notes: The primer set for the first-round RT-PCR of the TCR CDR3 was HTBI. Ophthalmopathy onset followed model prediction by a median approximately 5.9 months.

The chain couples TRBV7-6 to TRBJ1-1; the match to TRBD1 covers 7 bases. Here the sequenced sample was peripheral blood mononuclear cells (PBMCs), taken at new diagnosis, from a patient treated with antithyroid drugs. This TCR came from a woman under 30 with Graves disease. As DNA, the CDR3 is TGTGCCAGCAGCTCAGAGGGACAGTTGAACACTGAAGCTTTCTTT. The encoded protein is CASSSEGQLNTEAFF.